The sequence of this T cell receptor beta chain was determined in a study of radiation and T cells in renal cell carcinoma. Whole-study context: Nephrectomy followed 15 Gy stereotactic body radiation by 4 weeks.

Here immunoSEQ multiplex PCR was the method, and the copy in TCRdb shows in-frame clones only, minus some. The profile shows approximately 120,000 clones, around 84% of them singletons. Time point noted: baseline pretreatment blood. Treatment in this sample: 15 Gy SBRT to primary tumor, nephrectomy 4 weeks later. After SBRT, blood was collected at 2 and 4 weeks, plus baseline. Study conclusions and caveats: In blood, top tumor clones expanded by 2 weeks, shrinking by 4. Baseline intratumoral clonotype presence is unknown without pretreatment biopsies.

On this clone itself: Its specificity is unknown.

Germline V gene data show CDR1 as SGHTA and CDR2 as FQGNSA. Trimming took 1 base from V and 8 from J, leaving 11 bases between them. This CDR3 contains 13 residues. This receptor was obtained from a woman aged 55-75 years with renal cell carcinoma. The source was blood, collected from a patient whose treatment included radiotherapy and nephrectomy. The chain links TRBV7-2 to TRBJ1-1, with D uncertain. The CDR3 nucleotides read TGTGCCAGCAGCTTAGTGGCAAGGACCGAAGCTTTCTTT. Protein: CASSLVARTEAFF.